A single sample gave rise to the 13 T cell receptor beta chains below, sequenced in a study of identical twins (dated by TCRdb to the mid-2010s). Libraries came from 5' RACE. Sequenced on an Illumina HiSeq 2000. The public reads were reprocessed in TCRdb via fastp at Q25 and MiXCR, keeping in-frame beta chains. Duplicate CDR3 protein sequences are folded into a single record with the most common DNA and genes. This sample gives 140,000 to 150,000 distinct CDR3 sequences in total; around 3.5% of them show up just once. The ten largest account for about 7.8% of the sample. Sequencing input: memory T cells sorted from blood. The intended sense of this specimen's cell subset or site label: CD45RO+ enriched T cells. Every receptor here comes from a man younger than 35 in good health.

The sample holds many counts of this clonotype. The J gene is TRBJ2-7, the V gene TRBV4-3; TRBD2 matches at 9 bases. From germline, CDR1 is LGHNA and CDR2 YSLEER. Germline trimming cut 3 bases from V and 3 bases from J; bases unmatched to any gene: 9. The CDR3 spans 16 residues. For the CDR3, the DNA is TGCGCCAGCAGCCAGGGTATAGCGGGAGTTGTCTACGAGCAGTACTTC. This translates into CASSQGIAGVVYEQYF.

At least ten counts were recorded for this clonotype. In DNA form, the CDR3 reads TGCGCCAGCAGCTCCGCTCGGGATACGCAGTATTTT. Protein: CASSSARDTQYF. The rearrangement uses TRBV5-1 and TRBJ2-3; D ambiguous. Looked up from germline, CDR1 is SGHRS and CDR2 is YFSETQ. Trimming pared 3 bases from V and 6 bases from J, leaving 8 bases between. The length of the CDR3 is 12 residues.

The CDR3 DNA sequence: TGCGCCAGCAGTAGACCCGGGGGTCCCTACGAGCAGTACGTC. Its protein is CASSRPGGPYEQYV. The chain employs TRBV23-1 and TRBJ2-7; weak D call: TRBD2 (6 bases). TRBV23-1 is known as an ORF, though its function is uncertain. The CDR3 is 14 residues long. V was cut by 5 bases and J by 2 bases, with 13 bases left in between.

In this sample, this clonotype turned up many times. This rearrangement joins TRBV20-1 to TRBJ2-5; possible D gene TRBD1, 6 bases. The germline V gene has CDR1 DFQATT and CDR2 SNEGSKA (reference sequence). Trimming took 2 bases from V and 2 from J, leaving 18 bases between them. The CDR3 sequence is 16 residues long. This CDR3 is CSARNKQGPLQETQYF. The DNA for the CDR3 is TGCAGTGCTAGAAACAAACAGGGTCCCCTTCAAGAGACCCAGTACTTC.

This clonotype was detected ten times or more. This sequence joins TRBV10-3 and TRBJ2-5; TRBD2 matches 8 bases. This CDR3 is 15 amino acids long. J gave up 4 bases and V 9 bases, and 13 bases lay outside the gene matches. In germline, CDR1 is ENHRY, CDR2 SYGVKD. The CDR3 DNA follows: TGTGCCATAGGTTCACGGGAGGGAGGTGGAGAGACCCAGTACTTC. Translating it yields CAIGSREGGGETQYF.

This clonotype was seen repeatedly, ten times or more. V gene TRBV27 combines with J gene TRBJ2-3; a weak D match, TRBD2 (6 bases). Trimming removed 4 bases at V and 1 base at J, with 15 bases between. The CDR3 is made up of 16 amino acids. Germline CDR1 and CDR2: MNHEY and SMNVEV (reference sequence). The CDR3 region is CASSSYAGLGTDTQYF. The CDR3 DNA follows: TGTGCCAGCAGTTCCTATGCGGGGCTCGGCACAGATACGCAGTATTTT.

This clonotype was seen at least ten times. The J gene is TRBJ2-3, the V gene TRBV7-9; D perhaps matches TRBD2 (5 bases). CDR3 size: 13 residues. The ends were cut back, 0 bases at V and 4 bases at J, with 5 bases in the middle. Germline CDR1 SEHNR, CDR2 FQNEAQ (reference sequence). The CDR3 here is CASSLAGADTQYF. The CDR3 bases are TGTGCCAGCAGCTTAGCGGGAGCAGATACGCAGTATTTT.

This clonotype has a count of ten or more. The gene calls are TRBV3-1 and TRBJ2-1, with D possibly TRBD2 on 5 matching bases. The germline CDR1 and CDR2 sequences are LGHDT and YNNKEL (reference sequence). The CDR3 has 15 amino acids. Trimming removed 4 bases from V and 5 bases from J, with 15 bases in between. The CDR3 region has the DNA TGTGCCAGCAGCCGGGCCCCCGGAGGCCACAATGAGCAGTTCTTC. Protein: CASSRAPGGHNEQFF.

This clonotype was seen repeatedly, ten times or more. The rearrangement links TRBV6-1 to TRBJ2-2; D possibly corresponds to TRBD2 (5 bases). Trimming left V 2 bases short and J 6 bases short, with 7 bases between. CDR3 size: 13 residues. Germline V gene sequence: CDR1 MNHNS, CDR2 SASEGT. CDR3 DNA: TGTGCCAGCAGTGAAATGGGAGCCGGGGAGCTGTTTTTT. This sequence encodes CASSEMGAGELFF.

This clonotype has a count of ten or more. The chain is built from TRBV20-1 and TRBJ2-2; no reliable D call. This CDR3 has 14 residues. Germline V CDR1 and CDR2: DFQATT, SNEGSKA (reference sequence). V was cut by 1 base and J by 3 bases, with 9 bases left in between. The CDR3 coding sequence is TGCAGTGCTAGAGCAGTCCAGGACACCGGGGAGCTGTTTTTT. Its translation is CSARAVQDTGELFF.

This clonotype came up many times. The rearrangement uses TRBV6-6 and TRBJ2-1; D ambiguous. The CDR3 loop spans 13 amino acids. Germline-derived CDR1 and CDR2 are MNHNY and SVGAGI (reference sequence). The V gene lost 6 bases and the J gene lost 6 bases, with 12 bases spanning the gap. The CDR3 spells CASSPILGNEQFF. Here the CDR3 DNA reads TGTGCCAGCAGCCCTATTTTGGGCAATGAGCAGTTCTTC.

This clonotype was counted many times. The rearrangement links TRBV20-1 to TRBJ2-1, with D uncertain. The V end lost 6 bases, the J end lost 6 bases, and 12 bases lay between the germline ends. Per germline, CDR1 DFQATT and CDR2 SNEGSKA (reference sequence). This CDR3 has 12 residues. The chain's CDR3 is CSANAPGNEQFF. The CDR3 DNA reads TGCAGTGCAAACGCACCGGGCAATGAGCAGTTCTTC.

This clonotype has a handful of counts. CDR3 loop: CASSPEGLAGGEQYF. CDR3 DNA: TGTGCCAGCAGCCCAGAGGGACTAGCGGGCGGCGAGCAGTACTTC. The V and J genes are TRBV3-1 and TRBJ2-7; 12 bases match TRBD2. The CDR3 runs to 15 residues. With 4 bases clipped from V and 6 bases from J, the junction kept 7 bases outside the gene matches. Germline-derived CDR1 and CDR2 are LGHDT and YNNKEL (reference sequence).